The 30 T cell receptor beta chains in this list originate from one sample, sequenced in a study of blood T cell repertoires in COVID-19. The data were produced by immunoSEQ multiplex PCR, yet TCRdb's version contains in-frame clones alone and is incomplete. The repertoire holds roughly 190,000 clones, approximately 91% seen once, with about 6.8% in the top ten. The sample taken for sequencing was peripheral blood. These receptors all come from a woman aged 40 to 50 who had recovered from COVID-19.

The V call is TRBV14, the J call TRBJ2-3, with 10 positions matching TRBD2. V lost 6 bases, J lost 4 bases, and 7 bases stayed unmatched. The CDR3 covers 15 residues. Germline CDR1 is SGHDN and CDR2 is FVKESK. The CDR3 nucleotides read TGTGCCAGCAGGGCGGCTAGCGGGAGTTCAGATACGCAGTATTTT. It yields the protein CASRAASGSSDTQYF.

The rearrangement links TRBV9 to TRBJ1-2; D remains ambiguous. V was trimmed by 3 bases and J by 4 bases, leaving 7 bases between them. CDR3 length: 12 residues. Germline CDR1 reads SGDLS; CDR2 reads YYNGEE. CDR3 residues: CASSARGYGYTF. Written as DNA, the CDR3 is TGTGCCAGCAGCGCCCGGGGCTATGGCTACACCTTC.

This CDR3 is CASSLGGSKNIQYF. The CDR3 region has the DNA TGTGCCAGCAGCTTAGGGGGCTCCAAAAACATTCAGTACTTC. The chain employs TRBV7-2 and TRBJ2-4, with D maybe TRBD1 (5 bases). Germline V gene sequence: CDR1 SGHTA, CDR2 FQGNSA. The length of the CDR3 is 14 residues. Trimming took off 1 base at V and 2 bases at J, with 6 bases between the two ends.

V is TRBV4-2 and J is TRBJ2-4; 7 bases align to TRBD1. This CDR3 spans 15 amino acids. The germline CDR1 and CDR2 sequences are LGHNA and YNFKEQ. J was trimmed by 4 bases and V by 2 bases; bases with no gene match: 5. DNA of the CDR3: TGTGCCAGCAGCCAACCGCGGACAGGTAAAAACATTCAGTACTTC. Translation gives CASSQPRTGKNIQYF.

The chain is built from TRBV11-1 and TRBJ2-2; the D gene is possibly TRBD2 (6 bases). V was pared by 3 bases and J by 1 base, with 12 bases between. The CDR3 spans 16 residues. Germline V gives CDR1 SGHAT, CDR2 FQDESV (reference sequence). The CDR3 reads CASSFAGGLNTGELFF. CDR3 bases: TGTGCCAGCAGCTTCGCCGGGGGACTGAACACCGGGGAGCTGTTTTTT.

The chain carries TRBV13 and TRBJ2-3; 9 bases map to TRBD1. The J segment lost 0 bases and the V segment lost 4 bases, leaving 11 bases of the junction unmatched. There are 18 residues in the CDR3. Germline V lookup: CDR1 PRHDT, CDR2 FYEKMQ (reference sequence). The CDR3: CASSSIKAQGASTDTQYF. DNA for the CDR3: TGTGCCAGCAGCTCCATCAAAGCACAGGGGGCTAGCACAGATACGCAGTATTTT.

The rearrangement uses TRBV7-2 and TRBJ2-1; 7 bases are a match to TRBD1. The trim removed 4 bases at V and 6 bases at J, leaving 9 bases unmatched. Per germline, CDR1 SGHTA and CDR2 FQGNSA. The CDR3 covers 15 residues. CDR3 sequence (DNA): TGTGCCAGCAGCTCAAGACAGGGTTTTGTCAATGAGCAGTTCTTC. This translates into CASSSRQGFVNEQFF.

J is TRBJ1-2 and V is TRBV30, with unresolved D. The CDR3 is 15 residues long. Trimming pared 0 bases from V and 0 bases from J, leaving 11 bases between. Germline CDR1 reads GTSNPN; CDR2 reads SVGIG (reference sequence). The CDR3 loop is CAWSVGHTPNYGYTF. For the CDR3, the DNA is TGTGCCTGGAGTGTTGGGCATACTCCTAACTATGGCTACACCTTC.

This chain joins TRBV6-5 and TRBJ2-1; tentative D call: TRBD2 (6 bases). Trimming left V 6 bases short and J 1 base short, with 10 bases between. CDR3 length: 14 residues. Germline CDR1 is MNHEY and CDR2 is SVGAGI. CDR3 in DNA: TGTGCCAGCAGAACCGGGGGATCCTACAATGAGCAGTTCTTC. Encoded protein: CASRTGGSYNEQFF.

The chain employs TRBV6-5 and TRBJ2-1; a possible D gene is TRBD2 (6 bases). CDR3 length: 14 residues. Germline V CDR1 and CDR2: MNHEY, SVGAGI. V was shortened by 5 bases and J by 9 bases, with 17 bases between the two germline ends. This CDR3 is CASSRLGGDTEQFF. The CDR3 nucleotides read TGTGCCAGCAGTCGTCTGGGGGGAGACACTGAGCAGTTCTTC.

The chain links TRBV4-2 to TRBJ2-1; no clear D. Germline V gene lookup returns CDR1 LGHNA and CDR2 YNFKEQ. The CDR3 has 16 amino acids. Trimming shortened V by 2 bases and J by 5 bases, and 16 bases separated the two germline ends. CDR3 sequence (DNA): TGTGCCAGCAGCCAATTACTATCCACGAAGAACAATGAGCAGTTCTTC. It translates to CASSQLLSTKNNEQFF.

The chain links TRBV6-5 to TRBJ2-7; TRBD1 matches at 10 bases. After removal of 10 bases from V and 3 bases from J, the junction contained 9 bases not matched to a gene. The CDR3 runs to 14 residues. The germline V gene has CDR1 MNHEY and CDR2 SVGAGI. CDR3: CATLWRDRGYEQYF. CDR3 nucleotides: TGTGCCACCCTGTGGCGGGACAGGGGCTACGAGCAGTACTTC.

The CDR3 loop is CASSLRGGSDEQYF. Written as DNA, the CDR3 is TGTGCCAGCAGCCTGAGGGGAGGGAGCGACGAGCAGTACTTC. The V gene is TRBV5-6, the J gene TRBJ2-7, with 7 positions matching TRBD2. This CDR3 is built from 14 residues. CDR1 and CDR2 (germline): SGHDT, YYEEEE. The ends lost 4 bases at V and 5 bases at J; junction bases unmatched: 9.

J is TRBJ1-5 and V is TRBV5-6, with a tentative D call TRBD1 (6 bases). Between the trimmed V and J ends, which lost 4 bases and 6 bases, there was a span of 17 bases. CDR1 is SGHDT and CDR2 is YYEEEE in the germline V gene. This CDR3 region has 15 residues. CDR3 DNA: TGTGCCAGCAGCATAACCACAGGGCTCGGTCAGCCCCAGCATTTT. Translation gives CASSITTGLGQPQHF.

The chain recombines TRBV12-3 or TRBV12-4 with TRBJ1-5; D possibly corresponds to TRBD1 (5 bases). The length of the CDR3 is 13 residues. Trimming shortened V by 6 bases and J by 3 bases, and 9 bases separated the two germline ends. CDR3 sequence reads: CASSGQANQPQHF. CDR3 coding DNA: TGTGCCAGCAGCGGACAAGCCAATCAGCCCCAGCATTTT.

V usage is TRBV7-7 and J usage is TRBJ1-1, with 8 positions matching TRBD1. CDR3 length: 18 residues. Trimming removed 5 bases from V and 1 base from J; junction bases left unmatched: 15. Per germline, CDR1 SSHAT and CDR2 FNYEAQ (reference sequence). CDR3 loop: CASSPLLQGASGNTEAFF. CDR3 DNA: TGTGCCAGCAGCCCCCTTTTGCAGGGGGCGTCGGGGAACACTGAAGCTTTCTTT.

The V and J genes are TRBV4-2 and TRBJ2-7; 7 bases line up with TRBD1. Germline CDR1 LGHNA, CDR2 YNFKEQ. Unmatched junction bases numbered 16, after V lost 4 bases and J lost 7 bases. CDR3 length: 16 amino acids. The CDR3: CASSRRLRDSGVEQYF. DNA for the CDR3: TGTGCCAGCAGCCGCCGCCTCCGGGACAGTGGAGTGGAGCAGTACTTC.

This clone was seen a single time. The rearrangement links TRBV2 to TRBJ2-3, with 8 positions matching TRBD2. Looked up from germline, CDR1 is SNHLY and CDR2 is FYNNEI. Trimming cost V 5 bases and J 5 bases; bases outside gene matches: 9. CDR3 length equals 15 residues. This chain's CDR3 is CASSLRGLAGDTQYF. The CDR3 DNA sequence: TGTGCCAGCAGTTTACGCGGTCTAGCGGGAGATACGCAGTATTTT.

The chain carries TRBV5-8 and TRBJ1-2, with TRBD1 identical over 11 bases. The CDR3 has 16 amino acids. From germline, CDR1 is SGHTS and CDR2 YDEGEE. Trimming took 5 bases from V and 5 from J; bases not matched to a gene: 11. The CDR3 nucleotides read TGTGCCAGCAGTTCCGGGACAGGGGGTTGGGGATATGGCTACACCTTC. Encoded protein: CASSSGTGGWGYGYTF.

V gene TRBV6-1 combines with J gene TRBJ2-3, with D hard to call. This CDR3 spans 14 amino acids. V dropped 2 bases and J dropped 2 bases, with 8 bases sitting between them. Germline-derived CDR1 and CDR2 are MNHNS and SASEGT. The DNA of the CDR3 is TGTGCCAGCAGTGAAAGCCAGGTCACAGATACGCAGTATTTT. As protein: CASSESQVTDTQYF.

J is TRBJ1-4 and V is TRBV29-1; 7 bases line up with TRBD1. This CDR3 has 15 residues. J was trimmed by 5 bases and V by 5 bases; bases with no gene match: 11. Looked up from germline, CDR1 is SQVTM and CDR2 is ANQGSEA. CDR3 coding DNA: TGCAGCGTTAGAAAATCCGGGACAGTAAATGAAAAACTGTTTTTT. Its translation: CSVRKSGTVNEKLFF.

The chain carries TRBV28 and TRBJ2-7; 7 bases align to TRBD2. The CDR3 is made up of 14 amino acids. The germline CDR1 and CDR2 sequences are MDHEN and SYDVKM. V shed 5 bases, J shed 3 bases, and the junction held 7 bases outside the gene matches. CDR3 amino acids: CASSPLTGGYEQYF. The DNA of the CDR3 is TGTGCCAGCAGTCCCCTCACGGGGGGCTACGAGCAGTACTTC.

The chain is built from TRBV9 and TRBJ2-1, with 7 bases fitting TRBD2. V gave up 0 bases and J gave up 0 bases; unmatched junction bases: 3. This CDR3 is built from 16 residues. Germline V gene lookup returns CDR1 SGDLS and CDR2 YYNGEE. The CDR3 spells CASSVGSGLSYNEQFF. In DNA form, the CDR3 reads TGTGCCAGCAGCGTAGGTAGCGGGCTCTCCTACAATGAGCAGTTCTTC.

The CDR3 spells CASSRTLAGGYNEQFF. Written as DNA, the CDR3 is TGTGCCAGCAGCCGAACGCTAGCGGGAGGGTACAATGAGCAGTTCTTC. The chain is built from TRBV4-2 and TRBJ2-1; 12 nucleotides line up with TRBD2. Losses at the gene ends were 4 bases for V and 4 bases for J; bases not matched to a gene: 5. Germline V CDR1 and CDR2: LGHNA, YNFKEQ. This CDR3 comprises 16 residues.

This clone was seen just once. Written as DNA, the CDR3 is TGTGCCAGCAGCTTAGATACAGGATACAATGAGCAGTTCTTC. This translates into CASSLDTGYNEQFF. The chain combines TRBV7-2 with TRBJ2-1; tentatively, D is TRBD1 (5 bases). The V and J ends lost 1 base and 4 bases respectively, with 8 bases between them. This CDR3 is built from 14 residues. The germline gives CDR1 SGHTA, CDR2 FQGNSA.

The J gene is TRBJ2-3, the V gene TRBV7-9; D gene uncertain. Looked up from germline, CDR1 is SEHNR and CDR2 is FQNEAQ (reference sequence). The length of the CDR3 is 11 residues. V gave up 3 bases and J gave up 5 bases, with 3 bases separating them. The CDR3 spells CASSFRDTQYF. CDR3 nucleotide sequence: TGTGCCAGCAGCTTCCGAGATACGCAGTATTTT.

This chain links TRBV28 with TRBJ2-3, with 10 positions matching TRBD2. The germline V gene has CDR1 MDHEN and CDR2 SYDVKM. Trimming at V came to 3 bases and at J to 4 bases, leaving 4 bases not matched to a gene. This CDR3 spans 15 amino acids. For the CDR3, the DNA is TGTGCCAGCAGTTTGGGGCTAGCGGGAGCAGATACGCAGTATTTT. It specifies CASSLGLAGADTQYF. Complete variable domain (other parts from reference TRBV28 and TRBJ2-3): DVKVTQSSRYLVKRTGEKVFLECVQDMDHENMFWYRQDPGLGLRLIYFSYDVKMKEKGDIPEGYSVSREKKERFSLILESASTNQTSMYLCASSLGLAGADTQYFGPGTRLTVL.

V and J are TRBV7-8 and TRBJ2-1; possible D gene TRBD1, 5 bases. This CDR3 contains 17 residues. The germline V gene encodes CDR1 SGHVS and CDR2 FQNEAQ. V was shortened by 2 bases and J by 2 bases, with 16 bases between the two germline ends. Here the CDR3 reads CASSLSTLWGTYNEQFF. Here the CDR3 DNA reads TGTGCCAGCAGCTTATCCACCCTCTGGGGCACCTACAATGAGCAGTTCTTC.

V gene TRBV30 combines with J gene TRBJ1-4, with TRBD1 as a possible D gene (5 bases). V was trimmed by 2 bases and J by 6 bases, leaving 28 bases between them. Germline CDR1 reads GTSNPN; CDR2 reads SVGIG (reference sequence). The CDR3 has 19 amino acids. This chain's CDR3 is CAWSSGLTLKRQVDEKLFF. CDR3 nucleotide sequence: TGTGCCTGGAGTTCGGGACTTACCTTAAAAAGACAAGTCGATGAAAAACTGTTTTTT.

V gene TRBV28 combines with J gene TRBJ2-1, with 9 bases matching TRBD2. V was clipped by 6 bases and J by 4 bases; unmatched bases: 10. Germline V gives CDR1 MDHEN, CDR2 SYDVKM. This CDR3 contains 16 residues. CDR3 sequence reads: CASRSSGRLGYNEQFF. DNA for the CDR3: TGTGCCAGCAGGTCCAGCGGGAGGCTCGGGTACAATGAGCAGTTCTTC. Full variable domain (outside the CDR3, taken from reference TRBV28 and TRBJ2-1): DVKVTQSSRYLVKRTGEKVFLECVQDMDHENMFWYRQDPGLGLRLIYFSYDVKMKEKGDIPEGYSVSREKKERFSLILESASTNQTSMYLCASRSSGRLGYNEQFFGPGTRLTVL.